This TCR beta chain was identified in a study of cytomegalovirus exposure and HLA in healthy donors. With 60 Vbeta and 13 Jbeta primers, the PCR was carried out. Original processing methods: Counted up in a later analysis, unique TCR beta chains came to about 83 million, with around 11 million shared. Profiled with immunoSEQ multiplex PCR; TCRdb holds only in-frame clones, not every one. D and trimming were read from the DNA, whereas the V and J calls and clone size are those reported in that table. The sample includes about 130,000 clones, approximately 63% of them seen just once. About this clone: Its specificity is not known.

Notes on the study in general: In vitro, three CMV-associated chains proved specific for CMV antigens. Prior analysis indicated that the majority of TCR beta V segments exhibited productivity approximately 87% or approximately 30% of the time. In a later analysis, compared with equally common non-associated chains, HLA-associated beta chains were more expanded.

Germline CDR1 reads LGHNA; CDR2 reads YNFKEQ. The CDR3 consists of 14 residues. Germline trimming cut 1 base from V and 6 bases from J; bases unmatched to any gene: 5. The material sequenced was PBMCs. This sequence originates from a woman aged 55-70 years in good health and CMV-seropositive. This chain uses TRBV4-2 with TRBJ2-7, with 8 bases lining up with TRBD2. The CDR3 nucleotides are TGTGCCAGCAGCCAAGGCCTAGCGGGCTCCGAGCAGTACTTC. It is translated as CASSQGLAGSEQYF.